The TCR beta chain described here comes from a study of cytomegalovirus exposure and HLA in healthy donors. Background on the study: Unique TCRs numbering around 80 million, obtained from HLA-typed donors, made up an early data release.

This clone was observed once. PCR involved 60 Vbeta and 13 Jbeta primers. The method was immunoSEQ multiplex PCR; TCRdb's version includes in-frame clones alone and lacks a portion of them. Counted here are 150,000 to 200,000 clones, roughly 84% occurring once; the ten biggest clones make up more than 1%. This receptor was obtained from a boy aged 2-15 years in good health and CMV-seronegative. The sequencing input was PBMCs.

The DNA of the CDR3 is TGTGCCAGCAGCTTAGTCTTCCCCTACGAGCAGTACTTC. Its translation: CASSLVFPYEQYF. This chain joins TRBV7-2 and TRBJ2-7; D is ambiguous. The CDR3 runs 13 residues. Trimming stripped 1 base from V and 2 bases from J, with 6 bases between. Germline lookup yields CDR1 SGHTA and CDR2 FQGNSA.